What follows are 9 T cell receptor beta chains derived from one specimen sequenced in a study of T cell repertoires in ileal Crohn's disease. Generated by immunoSEQ multiplex PCR, the TCRdb table keeps only in-frame clones and is missing some. The profile shows 15,000 or so clones, approximately 94% of them singletons. What was sequenced was ileal tissue. The origin of the receptors is an adult with Crohn's disease.

This rearrangement joins TRBV11-3 to TRBJ2-5; the match to TRBD1 covers 9 bases. J gave up 3 bases and V 0 bases, and 11 bases lay outside the gene matches. Germline V gene data show CDR1 as SGHNT and CDR2 as YENEEA. This CDR3 region has 18 residues. CDR3: CASSLDQQGARIEETQYF. The CDR3, as DNA: TGTGCCAGCAGCTTAGATCAACAGGGGGCAAGAATAGAAGAGACCCAGTACTTC.

The rearrangement joins TRBV9 to TRBJ2-1, with TRBD2 matching 10 bases. J was trimmed by 0 bases and V by 3 bases; bases with no gene match: 12. The CDR3 contains 19 residues. CDR1 is SGDLS and CDR2 is YYNGEE in the germline V gene. This chain's CDR3 is CASSEWETSGWSSYNEQFF. CDR3 nucleotide sequence: TGTGCCAGCAGCGAGTGGGAGACTAGCGGGTGGAGCTCCTACAATGAGCAGTTCTTC. The full variable domain, in which reference TRBV9 and TRBJ2-1 provide the parts outside the CDR3, is DSGVTQTPKHLITATGQRVTLRCSPRSGDLSVYWYQQSLDQGLQFLIQYYNGEERAKGNILERFSAQQFPDLHSELNLSSLELGDSALYFCASSEWETSGWSSYNEQFFGPGTRLTVL.

This chain connects TRBV4-3 to TRBJ2-3; D might be TRBD2 (7 bases). The CDR3 has 17 residues. The germline V gene has CDR1 LGHNA and CDR2 YSLEER. V was clipped by 0 bases and J by 6 bases, with 19 bases between them. The CDR3: CASSQDFTAGAADTQYF. The CDR3, as DNA: TGCGCCAGCAGCCAAGACTTCACCGCGGGGGCGGCGGATACGCAGTATTTT.

The CDR3 here is CASSLDRGNSPLHF. As DNA, the CDR3 is TGTGCCAGCAGTTTAGACAGGGGAAATTCACCCCTCCACTTT. The chain carries TRBV27 and TRBJ1-6; the match to TRBD1 covers 8 bases. With 2 bases clipped from V and 7 bases from J, the junction kept 1 base outside the gene matches. CDR3 length equals 14 residues. Germline V gene data show CDR1 as MNHEY and CDR2 as SMNVEV (reference sequence).

The rearrangement uses TRBV6-1 and TRBJ1-1; D uncertain. The V gene's germline CDR1 is MNHNS and CDR2 SASEGT. The CDR3 contains 13 residues. Between the trimmed V and J ends, which lost 6 bases and 1 base, there was a span of 9 bases. The CDR3 DNA reads TGTGCCAGCAGCCCACAGACGAACACTGAAGCTTTCTTT. It encodes CASSPQTNTEAFF.

The chain uses TRBV5-4 and TRBJ1-2, with D maybe TRBD1 (5 bases). The ends were cut back, 0 bases at V and 4 bases at J, with 7 bases in the middle. Per germline, CDR1 SGHNT and CDR2 YYREEE (reference sequence). CDR3 length: 13 amino acids. CDR3 in DNA: TGTGCCAGCAGCTTGGGGGGCCTCTATGGCTACACCTTC. Protein: CASSLGGLYGYTF.

J is TRBJ2-7 and V is TRBV5-1, with a tentative D call TRBD2 (6 bases). This CDR3 is built from 14 residues. V was shortened by 5 bases and J by 1 base, with 13 bases between the two germline ends. Looked up from germline, CDR1 is SGHRS and CDR2 is YFSETQ. CDR3: CASSHGGGSYEQYF. In DNA, the CDR3 is TGCGCCAGCAGTCACGGGGGTGGGTCCTACGAGCAGTACTTC.

This rearrangement joins TRBV5-6 to TRBJ2-2, with 9 nucleotides matching TRBD2. The CDR3 is made up of 16 amino acids. CDR1 and CDR2 from the germline V gene are SGHDT and YYEEEE. Trimming took 4 bases from V and 4 from J; bases not matched to a gene: 8. CDR3 amino acids: CASSGGGGASTGELFF. In DNA form, the CDR3 reads TGTGCCAGCAGCGGGGGCGGGGGGGCCTCCACCGGGGAGCTGTTTTTT.

This clone was recorded only once. The chain has TRBV18 and TRBJ2-1; the D gene is possibly TRBD1 (5 bases). The V end lost 1 base, the J end lost 5 bases, and 12 bases lay between the germline ends. Germline V CDR1 and CDR2: KGHSH, LQKENI. This CDR3 comprises 15 residues. Here the CDR3 reads CASSPLKDSNNEQFF. Written as DNA, the CDR3 is TGTGCCAGCTCACCACTTAAAGACAGTAACAATGAGCAGTTCTTC.